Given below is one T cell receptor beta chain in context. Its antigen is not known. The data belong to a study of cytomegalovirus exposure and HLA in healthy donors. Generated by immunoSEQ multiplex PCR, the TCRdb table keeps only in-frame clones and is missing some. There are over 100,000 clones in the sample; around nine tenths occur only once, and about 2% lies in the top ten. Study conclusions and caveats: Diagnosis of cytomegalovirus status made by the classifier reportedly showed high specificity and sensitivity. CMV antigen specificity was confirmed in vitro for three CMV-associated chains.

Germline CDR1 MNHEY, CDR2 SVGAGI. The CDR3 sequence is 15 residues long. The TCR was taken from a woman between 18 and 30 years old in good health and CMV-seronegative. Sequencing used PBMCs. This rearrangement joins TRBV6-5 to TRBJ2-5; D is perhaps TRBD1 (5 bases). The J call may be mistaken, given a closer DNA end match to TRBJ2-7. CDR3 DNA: TGTGCCAGCAGTTACTCGCCCCAGGGTGGCTACGAGCAGTACTTC. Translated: CASSYSPQGGYEQYF.